The clone carrying this T cell receptor beta chain ranks as medium-sized. Germline assignment: CDR1 SGHVS and CDR2 FNYEAQ. Trimming removed 5 bases from V and 6 bases from J, with 17 bases in between. The CDR3 covers 16 residues. The authors' processing: Amplified reference gene primers provided the basis for estimating nucleated cell counts. Sequencing used immunoSEQ multiplex PCR; TCRdb keeps in-frame clones, though not all of them. That table gives V, J and clone size, and the DNA gave D and trimming. The profile shows around 72,000 clones, about 86% of them singletons. This specimen belongs to a study of blood T cell repertoires in COVID-19. Study overall: Collection of acute and convalescent COVID-19 samples took place in the United States, Italy and Spain.

Specimen: peripheral blood. This chain uses TRBV7-6 with TRBJ1-6, with D unclear. The sequence was collected from a woman aged 55-75 years with acute or convalescent COVID-19. As DNA, the CDR3 is TGTGCCAGCAGCCCATTGAGCCGGGGTACTAATTCACCCCTCCACTTT. Translated: CASSPLSRGTNSPLHF.